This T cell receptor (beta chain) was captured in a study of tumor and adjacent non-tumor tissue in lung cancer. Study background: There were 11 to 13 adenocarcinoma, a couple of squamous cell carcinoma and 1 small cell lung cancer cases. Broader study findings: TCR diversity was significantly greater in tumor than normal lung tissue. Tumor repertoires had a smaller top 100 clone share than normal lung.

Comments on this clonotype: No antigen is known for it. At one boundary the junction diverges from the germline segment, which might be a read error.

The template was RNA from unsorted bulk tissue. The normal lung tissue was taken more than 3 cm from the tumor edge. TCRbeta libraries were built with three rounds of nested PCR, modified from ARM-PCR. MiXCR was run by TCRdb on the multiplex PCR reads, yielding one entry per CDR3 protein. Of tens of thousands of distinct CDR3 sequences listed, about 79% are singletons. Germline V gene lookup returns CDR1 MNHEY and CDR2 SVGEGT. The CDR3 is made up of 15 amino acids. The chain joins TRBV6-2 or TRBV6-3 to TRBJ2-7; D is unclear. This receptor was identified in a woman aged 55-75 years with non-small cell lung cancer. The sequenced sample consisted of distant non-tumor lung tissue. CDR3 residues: CASCYSDGTTYEQYF. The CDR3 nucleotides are TGTGCCAGCTGTTACTCTGACGGAACCACTTACGAGCAGTACTTC.